The TCR beta chain described here comes from a study of T cell repertoires in cytomegalovirus infection. As for the study in general: Carrying CMV and the relevant HLA type showed in public TCR beta signatures.

Remarks on this clonotype: The antigen remains undetermined.

General study findings and limits: In two of eight donors, the top clonotype was HLA-C-restricted CMV-specific. The study identified carriers of CMV plus the relevant HLA from cumulative public TCR beta family frequency.

Trimming removed 2 bases from V and 4 bases from J; junction bases left unmatched: 8. CDR1 is SGHDN and CDR2 is FVKESK in the germline V gene. The CDR3 spans 16 residues. In TCRdb, the reads were re-called with MiXCR into one record per CDR3 protein. The sample shows around 710,000 distinct CDR3 sequences, 25% to 35% of them seen only once. Specimen: cultured CD8+ T cells from PBMCs, collected from culture after CMV antigen stimulation. This receptor was taken from a human donor in good health (CMV status not recorded). Some clones in this sample may be carry-over from other donors' samples. The chain combines TRBV14 with TRBJ2-3, with 8 nucleotides matching TRBD2. Written as DNA, the CDR3 is TGTGCCAGCAGCCAAACTGTGCGGGGGGCCCCAGATACGCAGTATTTT. It codes for CASSQTVRGAPDTQYF.